This T cell receptor (beta chain) was sequenced during a study of blood T cells in healthy people across ages. The germline V and J ends were trimmed by 2 bases and 5 bases, with 13 bases remaining between them. Per the germline V gene, CDR1 is SGHDT and CDR2 is YYEEEE. The CDR3 loop spans 14 amino acids. Combining a sample-barcoded 5' primer with a J-beta primer mix, a second PCR ran for roughly 7 to 11 cycles. Researchers report that a template-switch adaptor with 12 random nucleotides tagged each cDNA molecule. TCRdb re-called the 5' RACE reads through MiXCR, storing one row per CDR3 protein. Among hundreds of thousands of distinct CDR3 sequences, about 25% were seen once, and the ten largest hold over 3.5%. Concerning this clonotype: Its specificity is not known.

Study-wide results and limits: Considered underestimates were the diversity estimates obtained from one million T cells. While age rose, TCR beta diversity per million T cells dropped in a roughly linear way.

A further study also used this sample, focusing on T cells of mothers and their children.

J is TRBJ2-5 and V is TRBV5-6, with D hard to call. Sequences were obtained from blood. This clonotype was obtained from a boy between 2 and 10 years old in good health. The CDR3 loop is CASSLLTSGETQYF. The DNA of the CDR3 is TGTGCCAGCAGCTTACTGACGTCCGGGGAGACCCAGTACTTC. The whole variable domain, filled in from reference TRBV5-6 and TRBJ2-5, reads DAGVTQSPTHLIKTRGQQVTLRCSPKSGHDTVSWYQQALGQGPQFIFQYYEEEERQRGNFPDRFSGHQFPNYSSELNVNALLLGDSALYLCASSLLTSGETQYFGPGTRLLVL.